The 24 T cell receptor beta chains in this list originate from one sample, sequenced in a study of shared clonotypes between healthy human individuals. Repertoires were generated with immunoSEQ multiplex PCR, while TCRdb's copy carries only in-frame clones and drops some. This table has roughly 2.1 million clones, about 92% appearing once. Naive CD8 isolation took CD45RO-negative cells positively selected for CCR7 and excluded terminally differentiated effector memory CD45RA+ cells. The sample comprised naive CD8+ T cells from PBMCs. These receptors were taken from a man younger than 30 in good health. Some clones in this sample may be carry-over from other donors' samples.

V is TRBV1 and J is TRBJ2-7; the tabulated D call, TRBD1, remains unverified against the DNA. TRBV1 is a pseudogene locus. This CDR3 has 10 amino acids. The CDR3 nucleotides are TGCACCAGCTCCCAGTACGAGCAGTACTTC. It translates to CTSSQYEQYF.

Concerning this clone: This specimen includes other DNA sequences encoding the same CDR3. Written as DNA, the CDR3 is TGTGCCAGCAGCGCGGGCAATCAGCCCCAGCATTTT. It is translated as CASSAGNQPQHF. The chain employs TRBV9 and TRBJ1-5; D gene uncertain. Trimming removed 3 bases at V and 2 bases at J, with 3 bases between. The CDR3 totals 12 residues. The germline CDR1 and CDR2 sequences are SGDLS and YYNGEE. Supplemented by reference TRBV9 and TRBJ1-5, the full variable domain reads DSGVTQTPKHLITATGQRVTLRCSPRSGDLSVYWYQQSLDQGLQFLIQYYNGEERAKGNILERFSAQQFPDLHSELNLSSLELGDSALYFCASSAGNQPQHFGDGTRLSIL.

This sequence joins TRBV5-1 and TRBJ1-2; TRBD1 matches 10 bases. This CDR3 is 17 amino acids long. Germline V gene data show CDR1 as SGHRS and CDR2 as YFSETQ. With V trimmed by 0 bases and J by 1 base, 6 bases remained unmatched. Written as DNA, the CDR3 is TGCGCCAGCAGCTTGGCCAATTGGGACAGGGGTAACTATGGCTACACCTTC. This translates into CASSLANWDRGNYGYTF.

DNA for the CDR3: TGTGCCAGCAGTGAATGGAGGGGGCCAGAGACCCAGTACTTC. Amino acids: CASSEWRGPETQYF. This chain joins TRBV25-1 and TRBJ2-5, with a possible D match to TRBD1 (7 bases). Deletions cut 1 base from V and 4 bases from J, with 10 bases between. The germline V gene encodes CDR1 MGHDK and CDR2 SYGVNS. This CDR3 contains 14 residues.

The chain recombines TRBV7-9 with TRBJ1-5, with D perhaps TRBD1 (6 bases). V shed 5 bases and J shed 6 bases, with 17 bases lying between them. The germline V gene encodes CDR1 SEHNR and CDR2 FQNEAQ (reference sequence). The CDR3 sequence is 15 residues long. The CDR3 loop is CASSDQDSRGQPQHF. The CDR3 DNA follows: TGTGCCAGCAGCGACCAGGACAGTCGGGGTCAGCCCCAGCATTTT.

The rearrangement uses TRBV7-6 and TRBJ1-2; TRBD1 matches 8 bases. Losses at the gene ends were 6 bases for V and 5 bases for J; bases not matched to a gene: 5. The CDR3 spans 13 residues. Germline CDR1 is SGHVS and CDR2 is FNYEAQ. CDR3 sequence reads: CASSSGQGYGYTF. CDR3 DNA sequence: TGTGCCAGCAGTTCCGGACAGGGTTATGGCTACACCTTC.

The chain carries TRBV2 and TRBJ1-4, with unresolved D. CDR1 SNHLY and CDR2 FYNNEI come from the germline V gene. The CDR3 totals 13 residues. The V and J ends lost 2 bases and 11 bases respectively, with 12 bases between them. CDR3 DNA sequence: TGTGCCAGCAGTGAAACGGTTCGGCAGAAACTGTTTTTT. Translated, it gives CASSETVRQKLFF.

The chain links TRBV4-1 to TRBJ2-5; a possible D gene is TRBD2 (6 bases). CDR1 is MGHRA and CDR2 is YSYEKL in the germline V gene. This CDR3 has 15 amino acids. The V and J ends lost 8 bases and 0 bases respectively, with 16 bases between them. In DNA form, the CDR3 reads TGCGCCAGCGCAAAAGAGGGACTCTACCAAGAGACCCAGTACTTC. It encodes CASAKEGLYQETQYF.

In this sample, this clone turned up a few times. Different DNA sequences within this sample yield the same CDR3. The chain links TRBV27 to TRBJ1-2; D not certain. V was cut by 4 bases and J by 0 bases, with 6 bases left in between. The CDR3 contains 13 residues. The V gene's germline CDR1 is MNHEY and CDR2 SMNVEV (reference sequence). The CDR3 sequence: CASSSHPNYGYTF. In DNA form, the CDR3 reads TGTGCCAGCAGTTCTCATCCTAACTATGGCTACACCTTC.

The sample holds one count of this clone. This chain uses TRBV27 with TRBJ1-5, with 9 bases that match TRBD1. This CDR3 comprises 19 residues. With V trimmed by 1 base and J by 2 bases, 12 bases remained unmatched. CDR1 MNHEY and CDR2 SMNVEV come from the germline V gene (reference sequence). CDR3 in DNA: TGTGCCAGCAGTTTATTGCCGACAGGGGGTTGGAATGGCAATCAGCCCCAGCATTTT. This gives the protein CASSLLPTGGWNGNQPQHF.

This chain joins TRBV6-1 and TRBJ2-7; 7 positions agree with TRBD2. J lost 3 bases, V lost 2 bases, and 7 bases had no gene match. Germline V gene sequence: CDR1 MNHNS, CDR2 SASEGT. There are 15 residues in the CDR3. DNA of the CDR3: TGTGCCAGCAGTGAATTTAGTGGGAGGGACTACGAGCAGTACTTC. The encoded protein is CASSEFSGRDYEQYF.

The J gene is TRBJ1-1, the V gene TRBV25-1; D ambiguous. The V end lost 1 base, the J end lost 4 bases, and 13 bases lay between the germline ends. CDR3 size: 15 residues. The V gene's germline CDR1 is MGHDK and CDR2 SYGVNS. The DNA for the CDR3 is TGTGCCAGCAGTGAATGGACGGTCGTGGGCACTGAAGCTTTCTTT. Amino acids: CASSEWTVVGTEAFF.

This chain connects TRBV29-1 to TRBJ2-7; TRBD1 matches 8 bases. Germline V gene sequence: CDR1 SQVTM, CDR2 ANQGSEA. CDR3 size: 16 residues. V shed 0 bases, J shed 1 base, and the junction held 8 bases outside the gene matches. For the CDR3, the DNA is TGCAGCGTTGAAGATCTGCAGGGGGCAGGGTCCTACGAGCAGTACTTC. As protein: CSVEDLQGAGSYEQYF.

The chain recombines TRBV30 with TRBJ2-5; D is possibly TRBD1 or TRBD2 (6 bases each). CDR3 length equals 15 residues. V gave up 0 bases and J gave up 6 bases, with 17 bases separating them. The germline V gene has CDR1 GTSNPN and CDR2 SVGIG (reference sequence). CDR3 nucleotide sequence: TGTGCCTGGAGTGTACGGGGGCGTAGTGGGCAGACCCAGTACTTC. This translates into CAWSVRGRSGQTQYF.

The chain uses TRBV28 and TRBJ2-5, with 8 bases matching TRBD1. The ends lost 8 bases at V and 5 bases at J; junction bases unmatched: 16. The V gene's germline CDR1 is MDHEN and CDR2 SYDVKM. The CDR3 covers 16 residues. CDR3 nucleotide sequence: TGTGCCAGCCCCCCTACCTTACAGGGGGAGGATGAGACCCAGTACTTC. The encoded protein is CASPPTLQGEDETQYF.

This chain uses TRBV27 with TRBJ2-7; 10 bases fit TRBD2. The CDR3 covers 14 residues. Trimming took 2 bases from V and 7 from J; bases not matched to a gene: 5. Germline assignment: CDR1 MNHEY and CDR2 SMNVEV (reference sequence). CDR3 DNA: TGTGCCAGCAGTTTAACCCTAGCGGGAGATGAGCAGTACTTC. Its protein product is CASSLTLAGDEQYF.

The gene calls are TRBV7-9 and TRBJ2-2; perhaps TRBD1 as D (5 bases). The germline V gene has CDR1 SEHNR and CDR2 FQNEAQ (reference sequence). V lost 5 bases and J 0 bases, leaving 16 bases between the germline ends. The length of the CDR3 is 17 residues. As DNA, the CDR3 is TGTGCCAGCAGCCCATCGCCAGGGCAGACGAACACCGGGGAGCTGTTTTTT. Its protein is CASSPSPGQTNTGELFF.

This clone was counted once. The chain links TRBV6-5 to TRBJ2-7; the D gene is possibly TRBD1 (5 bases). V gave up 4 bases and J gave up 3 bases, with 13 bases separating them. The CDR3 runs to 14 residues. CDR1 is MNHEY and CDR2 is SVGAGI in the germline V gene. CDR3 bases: TGTGCCAGCAGTTTCCAACCGCAGGGCTACGAGCAGTACTTC. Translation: CASSFQPQGYEQYF.

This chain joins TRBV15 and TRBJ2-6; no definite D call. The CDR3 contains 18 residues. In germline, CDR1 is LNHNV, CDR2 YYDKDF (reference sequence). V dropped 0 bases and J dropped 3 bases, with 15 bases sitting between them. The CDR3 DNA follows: TGTGCCACCAGCAGAGATCAGGCACCCGAGGATGGGGCCAACGTCCTGACTTTC. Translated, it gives CATSRDQAPEDGANVLTF.

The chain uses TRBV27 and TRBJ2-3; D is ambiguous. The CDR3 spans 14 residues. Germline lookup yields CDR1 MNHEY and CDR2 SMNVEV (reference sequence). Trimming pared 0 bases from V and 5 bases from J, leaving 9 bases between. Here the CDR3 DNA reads TGTGCCAGCAGTTTATCGGACCCGGGAGATACGCAGTATTTT. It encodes CASSLSDPGDTQYF.

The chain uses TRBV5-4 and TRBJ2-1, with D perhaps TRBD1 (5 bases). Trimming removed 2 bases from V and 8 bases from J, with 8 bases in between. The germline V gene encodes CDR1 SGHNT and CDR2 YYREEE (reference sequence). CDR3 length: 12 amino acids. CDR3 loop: CASSLLGDEQFF. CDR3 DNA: TGTGCCAGCAGCTTATTAGGGGATGAGCAGTTCTTC.

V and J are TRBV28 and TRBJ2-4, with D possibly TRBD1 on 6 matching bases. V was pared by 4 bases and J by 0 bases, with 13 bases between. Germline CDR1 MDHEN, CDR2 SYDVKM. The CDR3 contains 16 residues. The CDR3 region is CASSSSGEGAKNIQYF. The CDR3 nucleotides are TGTGCCAGCAGTTCATCAGGGGAAGGAGCCAAAAACATTCAGTACTTC.

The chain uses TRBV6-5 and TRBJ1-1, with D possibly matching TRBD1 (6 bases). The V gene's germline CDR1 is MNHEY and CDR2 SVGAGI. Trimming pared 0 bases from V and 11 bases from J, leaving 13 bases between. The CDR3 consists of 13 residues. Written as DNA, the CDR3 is TGTGCCAGCAGTTACTCAAGTGGGGGGCCTGCTTTCTTT. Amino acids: CASSYSSGGPAFF.

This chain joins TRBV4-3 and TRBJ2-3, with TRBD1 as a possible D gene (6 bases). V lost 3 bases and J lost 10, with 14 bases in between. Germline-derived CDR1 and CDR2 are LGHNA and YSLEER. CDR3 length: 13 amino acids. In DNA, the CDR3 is TGCGCCAGCAGCCACGCCGAAGGGGGAGCGCAGTATTTT. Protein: CASSHAEGGAQYF.